Shown below are 22 T cell receptor beta chains from a single sample sequenced in a study of neurological immune-mediated disorders. Using its own MiXCR run on the 5' RACE reads, TCRdb lists one record per CDR3 protein. The sample lists roughly 30,000 distinct CDR3 sequences, roughly 23% occurring once. The sequenced sample was CD4+ T cells from blood. The receptors originated from a middle-aged man with HTLV-1-associated myelopathy (HAM/TSP).

The chain employs TRBV7-8 and TRBJ2-5, with D possibly called TRBD1 or TRBD2 (5 bases each). The length of the CDR3 is 15 residues. The V end was cut by 7 bases, the J end by 7 bases, with 22 bases between. Germline V gene data show CDR1 as SGHVS and CDR2 as FQNEAQ. CDR3: CASNPRGERAGTQYF. In nucleotides, the CDR3 is TGTGCCAGCAACCCTAGGGGAGAGAGGGCGGGGACCCAGTACTTC.

J is TRBJ1-1 and V is TRBV7-3; D gene uncertain. V was shortened by 2 bases and J by 5 bases, with 9 bases between the two germline ends. The CDR3 runs 13 residues. Germline assignment: CDR1 SGHTA and CDR2 FQGTGA. The CDR3 DNA is TGTGCCAGCAGCTTAGGCAGCACGACTGAAGCTTTCTTT. It yields the protein CASSLGSTTEAFF.

The table lists this clonotype with a count of one. This CDR3 is CASSLDYTGELFF. CDR3 nucleotides: TGTGCCAGCAGCTTAGATTACACCGGGGAGCTGTTTTTT. The V and J genes are TRBV7-2 and TRBJ2-2; no firm D call. Trimming pared 1 base from V and 3 bases from J, leaving 3 bases between. Germline-derived CDR1 and CDR2 are SGHTA and FQGNSA. The CDR3 covers 13 residues.

This clonotype was counted ten times or more. The CDR3 spells CASSRNRLRGYGYTF. The CDR3 DNA follows: TGTGCCAGCAGCCGAAATCGACTGAGGGGCTATGGCTACACCTTC. The V gene is TRBV7-2, the J gene TRBJ1-2, with D possibly TRBD1 on 5 matching bases. The CDR3 consists of 15 residues. The V end was cut by 5 bases, the J end by 4 bases, with 17 bases between. CDR1 and CDR2 from the germline V gene are SGHTA and FQGNSA.

This clonotype was seen repeatedly, ten times or more. V usage is TRBV5-1 and J usage is TRBJ2-7; 8 positions agree with TRBD2. The germline V gene has CDR1 SGHRS and CDR2 YFSETQ. The trim removed 0 bases at V and 1 base at J, leaving 6 bases unmatched. There are 16 residues in the CDR3. The CDR3 nucleotides are TGCGCCAGCAGCTTGGATGGGACTAGTTATTCCTACGAGCAGTACTTC. Protein product: CASSLDGTSYSYEQYF.

The table lists this clonotype with many counts. The chain is built from TRBV5-3 and TRBJ2-6, with 7 nucleotides matching TRBD1. TRBV5-3 counts as an open reading frame of uncertain function. The CDR3 extends over 20 amino acids. The ends lost 4 bases at V and 0 bases at J; junction bases unmatched: 16. In nucleotides, the CDR3 is TGTGCCAGAAGCACGGGGAATCCGGGACAGCGAAACTCTGGGGCCAACGTCCTGACTTTC. Encoded protein: CARSTGNPGQRNSGANVLTF.

This clonotype was counted at least ten times. V gene TRBV14 combines with J gene TRBJ2-7, with 7 bases that match TRBD1. Losses at the gene ends were 5 bases for V and 6 bases for J; bases not matched to a gene: 16. CDR1 and CDR2 (germline): SGHDN, FVKESK. The CDR3 runs to 16 residues. This CDR3 is CASSSQNGQERTEQYF. The CDR3 bases are TGTGCCAGCAGCTCACAAAACGGACAGGAAAGAACCGAGCAGTACTTC.

About this clonotype: This may be a read error, as it is one base from a much larger clone. The rearrangement uses TRBV5-6 and TRBJ1-6, with TRBD1 matching over 9 bases. The length of the CDR3 is 15 residues. The V and J ends lost 5 bases and 10 bases, in that order; junction bases with no gene match: 10. Germline V gene data show CDR1 as SGHDT and CDR2 as YYEEEE. Here the CDR3 reads CASRSGQGIRSPLHF. CDR3 DNA sequence: TGTGCCAGCAGATCTGGACAGGGGATCAGGTCACCCCTCCACTTT.

This clonotype was recorded a few times. The J gene is TRBJ2-5, the V gene TRBV6-6, with D possibly being TRBD2 (7 bases). Between the trimmed V and J ends, which lost 10 bases and 2 bases, there was a span of 11 bases. The CDR3 runs 12 residues. Germline V gene data show CDR1 as MNHNY and CDR2 as SVGAGI (reference sequence). In DNA, the CDR3 is TGTGCCAACAAGGGGGGGCAAGAGACCCAGTACTTC. It codes for CANKGGQETQYF.

Many counts were recorded for this clonotype. The DNA for the CDR3 is TGCGCCAGCAGTTATGGACAGGGGTTCTCTGGGGCCAACGTCCTGACTTTC. This encodes CASSYGQGFSGANVLTF. The rearrangement uses TRBV5-1 and TRBJ2-6; 9 positions agree with TRBD1. This CDR3 has 17 residues. V shed 5 bases, J shed 0 bases, and the junction held 6 bases outside the gene matches. The germline gives CDR1 SGHRS, CDR2 YFSETQ.

The chain's CDR3 is CASNTGAAETEAFF. The CDR3 DNA reads as TGCGCCAGCAATACAGGGGCCGCAGAGACTGAAGCTTTCTTT. The chain recombines TRBV5-1 with TRBJ1-1, with 7 bases that match TRBD1. The germline gives CDR1 SGHRS, CDR2 YFSETQ. This CDR3 has 14 amino acids. J gave up 5 bases and V 6 bases, and 10 bases lay outside the gene matches.

This clonotype has ten or more counts. The chain links TRBV5-5 to TRBJ2-2; D is uncertain. This CDR3 is 14 amino acids long. Looked up from germline, CDR1 is SGHKS and CDR2 is YYEKEE (reference sequence). V was clipped by 1 base and J by 6 bases, with 10 bases between them. In nucleotides, the CDR3 is TGTGCCAGCAGCTTGCTTGTGGGATCCGGGGAGCTGTTTTTT. Translation gives CASSLLVGSGELFF.

J is TRBJ2-2 and V is TRBV6-5, with D hard to call. This CDR3 spans 14 amino acids. The V gene's germline CDR1 is MNHEY and CDR2 SVGAGI. V shed 10 bases and J shed 4 bases, with 16 bases lying between them. The CDR3 region has the DNA TGTGCCATCACCACCCGGGTGGGCACCGGGGAGCTGTTTTTT. Its translation is CAITTRVGTGELFF.

This clonotype was picked up many times. The chain uses TRBV10-3 and TRBJ1-5, with D perhaps matching TRBD1 (6 bases). The V end lost 0 bases, the J end lost 0 bases, and 6 bases lay between the germline ends. The germline V gene has CDR1 ENHRY and CDR2 SYGVKD. The CDR3 has 15 residues. CDR3 sequence: CAISESGGSNQPQHF. As DNA, the CDR3 is TGTGCCATCAGTGAGTCAGGGGGTAGCAATCAGCCCCAGCATTTT.

In this sample, this clonotype turned up many times. V and J are TRBV12-3 or TRBV12-4 and TRBJ2-4, with 15 nucleotides matching TRBD2. After removal of 7 bases from V and 4 bases from J, the junction contained 14 bases not matched to a gene. This CDR3 contains 19 residues. The CDR3 region is CASNQEDPGLAGGKNIQYF. The CDR3 DNA follows: TGTGCCAGCAATCAAGAGGATCCGGGACTAGCGGGAGGTAAAAACATTCAGTACTTC.

This clonotype occurred many times. The V and J genes are TRBV7-2 and TRBJ1-6; unclear D gene. This CDR3 is 13 amino acids long. The V end lost 1 base, the J end lost 12 bases, and 10 bases lay between the germline ends. Per the germline V gene, CDR1 is SGHTA and CDR2 is FQGNSA. CDR3 bases: TGTGCCAGCAGCTTAGTTGGGCCGGGACCCCTCCACTTT. It codes for CASSLVGPGPLHF. The full variable domain, with the rest looked up from reference TRBV7-2 and TRBJ1-6, is GAGVSQSPSNKVTEKGKDVELRCDPISGHTALYWYRQSLGQGLEFLIYFQGNSAPDKSGLPSDRFSAERTGGSVSTLTIQRTQQEDSAVYLCASSLVGPGPLHFGNGTRLTVT.

This clonotype was observed many times. The CDR3 bases are TGTGCCAGCGCCATCTCCTACGAGCAGTACTTC. Translation gives CASAISYEQYF. The chain combines TRBV18 with TRBJ2-7, with no clear D. Between the trimmed V and J ends, which lost 8 bases and 0 bases, there was a span of 5 bases. CDR1 is KGHSH, CDR2 LQKENI, per germline. The length of the CDR3 is 11 residues.

This clonotype was recorded many times. This rearrangement joins TRBV20-1 to TRBJ2-1; 11 nucleotides match TRBD2. The CDR3 is made up of 17 amino acids. Trimming cost V 3 bases and J 8 bases; bases outside gene matches: 15. CDR1 DFQATT and CDR2 SNEGSKA come from the germline V gene (reference sequence). CDR3 sequence: CSARHNLAGGNGDEQFF. The DNA of the CDR3 is TGCAGTGCTAGGCATAACCTAGCGGGAGGAAATGGTGATGAGCAGTTCTTC.

This clonotype was recorded at least ten times. The genes are TRBV29-1 and TRBJ2-5, with a possible D match to TRBD2 (5 bases). This CDR3 contains 13 residues. Looked up from germline, CDR1 is SQVTM and CDR2 is ANQGSEA. Trimming left V 4 bases short and J 4 bases short, with 13 bases between. The CDR3, as DNA: TGCAGCGTTGTAGGCCTTGGAGGAGAGACCCAGTACTTC. Encoded protein: CSVVGLGGETQYF.

Ten or more counts support this clonotype. The chain joins TRBV5-6 to TRBJ1-2, with D possibly TRBD1 on 6 matching bases. This CDR3 is 13 amino acids long. With 6 bases removed from V and 4 bases from J, the gap between germline ends came to 13 bases. Germline V gene lookup returns CDR1 SGHDT and CDR2 YYEEEE. CDR3: CASILTGTYGYTF. The DNA for the CDR3 is TGTGCCAGCATCCTTACAGGGACCTATGGCTACACCTTC.

This clonotype appeared many times. V is TRBV7-9 and J is TRBJ1-4; D uncertain. V lost 7 bases and J 8 bases, leaving 17 bases between the germline ends. CDR3 length: 14 amino acids. Per germline, CDR1 SEHNR and CDR2 FQNEAQ (reference sequence). For the CDR3, the DNA is TGTGCCAGCATCCTGGGAGAGTTTGGGGAAAAACTGTTTTTT. It codes for CASILGEFGEKLFF.

V is TRBV18 and J is TRBJ2-7; 10 nucleotides align to TRBD1. Trimming cost V 8 bases and J 3 bases; bases outside gene matches: 7. Germline values: CDR1 KGHSH, CDR2 LQKENI. This CDR3 is built from 14 residues. CDR3 loop: CASQTGTGVYEQYF. DNA of the CDR3: TGTGCCAGCCAAACCGGGACAGGGGTCTACGAGCAGTACTTC.